These 2 T cell receptor beta chains came from one sample sequenced in a study of long-term antiretroviral therapy in people with HIV. immunoSEQ v3.0 was run at survey level. TCRdb keeps only in-frame clones here, not all; method: immunoSEQ multiplex PCR. The table has about 21,000 clones, 88% seen once. This sample comprised unsorted PBMCs, obtained 2.3 years after starting antiretroviral therapy. The receptors shown here come from a man aged 55 to 69 with HIV.

V and J are TRBV7-9 and TRBJ1-5; 7 bases agree with TRBD1. CDR3 length: 15 amino acids. The junction had 7 bases not matched to a gene; V was cut back by 3 bases and J by 5 bases. Looked up from germline, CDR1 is SEHNR and CDR2 is FQNEAQ (reference sequence). The CDR3 loop is CASSFTGDWDQPQHF. CDR3 coding DNA: TGTGCCAGCAGCTTTACAGGGGATTGGGATCAGCCCCAGCATTTT.

This CDR3 reads CASSLGPGYYEQYF. CDR3 DNA sequence: TGTGCCAGCAGCTTAGGTCCGGGTTACTACGAGCAGTACTTC. The chain has TRBV7-8 and TRBJ2-7; D gene ambiguous. Trimming stripped 1 base from V and 3 bases from J, with 10 bases between. Germline CDR1 SGHVS, CDR2 FQNEAQ. This CDR3 spans 14 amino acids.